Each of the 32 T cell receptor beta chains below was sequenced from the same sample in a study of shared clonotypes between healthy human individuals. Here immunoSEQ multiplex PCR was the method, and the copy in TCRdb shows in-frame clones only, minus some. This table has 2 million to 2.5 million clones, 85% to 95% appearing once. Terminally differentiated effector memory CD45RA+ cells were left out of the naive CD8 fraction, which was CD45RO-negative and positively selected for CCR7. Input material: naive CD8+ T cells sorted from blood. The receptors were gathered from a young man in good health.

This sequence joins TRBV9 and TRBJ2-1; 8 nucleotides align to TRBD2. Germline CDR1 is SGDLS and CDR2 is YYNGEE. The CDR3 is made up of 16 amino acids. The J segment lost 4 bases and the V segment lost 0 bases, leaving 6 bases of the junction unmatched. DNA for the CDR3: TGTGCCAGCAGCGTAGCTTTTAGCGGGAAGTACAATGAGCAGTTCTTC. Translated: CASSVAFSGKYNEQFF. Using reference TRBV9 and TRBJ2-1 for the parts outside the CDR3, the full variable domain is DSGVTQTPKHLITATGQRVTLRCSPRSGDLSVYWYQQSLDQGLQFLIQYYNGEERAKGNILERFSAQQFPDLHSELNLSSLELGDSALYFCASSVAFSGKYNEQFFGPGTRLTVL.

V is TRBV19 and J is TRBJ1-1, with 7 positions matching TRBD1. V shed 1 base and J 1 base; nucleotides not matched to a gene: 3. The CDR3 extends over 15 amino acids. Germline assignment: CDR1 LNHDA and CDR2 SQIVND (reference sequence). The CDR3, as DNA: TGTGCCAGTAGTATAGGCGACAGGGAGAACACTGAAGCTTTCTTT. Amino acids: CASSIGDRENTEAFF.

The chain combines TRBV13 with TRBJ2-7; the D gene could be TRBD1 or TRBD2 (7 bases each). The ends were cut back, 0 bases at V and 10 bases at J, with 22 bases in the middle. The CDR3 consists of 16 residues. Per the germline V gene, CDR1 is PRHDT and CDR2 is FYEKMQ (reference sequence). CDR3 nucleotides: TGTGCCAGCAGCTTAGGCCAGGGGGGGACTGGTGTCGAACAGTACTTC. Amino acid sequence: CASSLGQGGTGVEQYF.

V usage is TRBV2 and J usage is TRBJ2-7; the D is unclear. The V gene's germline CDR1 is SNHLY and CDR2 FYNNEI. V lost 5 bases, J lost 0 bases, and 14 bases lay in between. This CDR3 comprises 15 residues. The DNA for the CDR3 is TGTGCCAGCAGTTCTAGGTCGTCCGGCTCCTACGAGCAGTACTTC. It is translated as CASSSRSSGSYEQYF.

The chain has TRBV6-1 and TRBJ2-7; 11 positions agree with TRBD2. J was trimmed by 2 bases and V by 2 bases; bases with no gene match: 2. The germline V gene has CDR1 MNHNS and CDR2 SASEGT. The CDR3 loop spans 15 amino acids. The CDR3 sequence: CASSEFSGGAYEQYF. In nucleotides, the CDR3 is TGTGCCAGCAGTGAATTTAGCGGGGGGGCCTACGAGCAGTACTTC.

The chain links TRBV9 to TRBJ1-1; 7 bases are a match to TRBD1. Germline trimming cut 4 bases from V and 5 bases from J; bases unmatched to any gene: 8. The length of the CDR3 is 14 residues. Germline V gene data show CDR1 as SGDLS and CDR2 as YYNGEE. CDR3 amino acids: CASSPFQGGTEAFF. The DNA for the CDR3 is TGTGCCAGCAGCCCCTTCCAGGGGGGGACTGAAGCTTTCTTT.

Here the CDR3 reads CASSHQGTYEQYF. CDR3 sequence (DNA): TGCGCCAGCAGCCACCAGGGGACCTACGAGCAGTACTTC. J is TRBJ2-7 and V is TRBV4-1; D perhaps matches TRBD1 (6 bases). From germline, CDR1 is MGHRA and CDR2 YSYEKL. Trimming removed 3 bases at V and 2 bases at J, with 8 bases between. This CDR3 has 13 amino acids.

CDR3: CASSVEGPPDTQYF. CDR3 nucleotides: TGTGCCAGCAGCGTTGAAGGTCCCCCAGATACGCAGTATTTT. This chain connects TRBV6-5 to TRBJ2-3, with no clear D. The CDR3 covers 14 residues. V shed 6 bases and J shed 4 bases, with 14 bases lying between them. Germline-derived CDR1 and CDR2 are MNHEY and SVGAGI.

The chain carries TRBV10-2 and TRBJ2-7; D perhaps matches TRBD2 (6 bases). This CDR3 comprises 11 residues. Germline V gene sequence: CDR1 WSHSY, CDR2 SAAADI. Trimming shortened V by 7 bases and J by 7 bases, and 11 bases separated the two germline ends. In DNA, the CDR3 is TGCGCCAGCAATACGGCGGGGGAGCAGTACTTC. As protein: CASNTAGEQYF.

This chain connects TRBV6-1 to TRBJ1-1; D might be TRBD1 (6 bases). Trimming cost V 4 bases and J 0 bases, with 18 bases left between them. The germline V gene encodes CDR1 MNHNS and CDR2 SASEGT. The CDR3 contains 17 residues. CDR3 DNA sequence: TGTGCCAGCAGTGTCCGAGGGGGGGCAGGGATGAACACTGAAGCTTTCTTT. Its translation is CASSVRGGAGMNTEAFF.

As for this clone: The same CDR3 can be traced to other DNA sequences in this sample. V and J are TRBV10-3 and TRBJ2-7; the D is unclear. This CDR3 spans 14 amino acids. The V end lost 3 bases, the J end lost 3 bases, and 12 bases lay between the germline ends. Looked up from germline, CDR1 is ENHRY and CDR2 is SYGVKD. Here the CDR3 DNA reads TGTGCCATCAGTGACCCAGGTGTAGGCTACGAGCAGTACTTC. This codes for CAISDPGVGYEQYF.

This chain uses TRBV28 with TRBJ1-5, with no clear D. Trimming pared 6 bases from V and 9 bases from J, leaving 18 bases between. The CDR3 runs 14 residues. The germline V gene has CDR1 MDHEN and CDR2 SYDVKM. Here the CDR3 reads CASRDATAFSPQHF. In nucleotides, the CDR3 is TGTGCCAGCAGGGACGCGACCGCTTTCTCGCCCCAGCATTTT.

V is TRBV27 and J is TRBJ2-1; D is undetermined. CDR1 MNHEY and CDR2 SMNVEV come from the germline V gene (reference sequence). This CDR3 is built from 15 residues. V lost 3 bases and J lost 0, with 9 bases in between. The CDR3 nucleotides are TGTGCCAGCAGTTTTCGACAACCCTCCTACAATGAGCAGTTCTTC. Its protein product is CASSFRQPSYNEQFF.

With regard to this clone: The sample has other DNA sequences that encode this CDR3 too. The rearrangement joins TRBV9 to TRBJ1-5, with a weak D call TRBD1 (5 bases). CDR3 length: 14 residues. V was trimmed by 0 bases and J by 4 bases, leaving 8 bases between them. The V gene's germline CDR1 is SGDLS and CDR2 YYNGEE. The CDR3 region has the DNA TGTGCCAGCAGCGTAGGACAGTCGAATCAGCCCCAGCATTTT. Translation gives CASSVGQSNQPQHF.

This chain uses TRBV6-5 with TRBJ1-2; the D is unclear. CDR3 length: 14 amino acids. CDR1 MNHEY and CDR2 SVGAGI come from the germline V gene. The germline V and J ends were trimmed by 0 bases and 7 bases, with 12 bases remaining between them. CDR3 protein: CASSYSTARSGYTF. The CDR3 DNA reads as TGTGCCAGCAGTTACTCGACCGCTCGTTCTGGCTACACCTTC.

For this clone: Distinct nucleotide sequences in the sample also encode this CDR3. V usage is TRBV11-2 and J usage is TRBJ2-7; D is unresolved. Germline-derived CDR1 and CDR2 are SGHAT and FQNNGV. Trimming removed 5 bases from V and 4 bases from J, with 12 bases in between. The CDR3 runs 13 residues. The CDR3 spells CASSPGPSYEQYF. The CDR3 DNA sequence: TGTGCCAGCAGCCCGGGCCCCAGTTACGAGCAGTACTTC.

This clone occurred once. J is TRBJ2-7 and V is TRBV27; 11 positions agree with TRBD1. V lost 5 bases and J lost 2; bases outside the gene matches: 8. CDR1 MNHEY and CDR2 SMNVEV come from the germline V gene (reference sequence). The CDR3 spans 16 residues. This chain's CDR3 is CASSTLGQGGPYEQYF. The CDR3 DNA follows: TGTGCCAGCAGTACCCTGGGACAGGGGGGACCCTACGAGCAGTACTTC.

V is TRBV5-1 and J is TRBJ2-7, with TRBD1 identical over 7 bases. Germline V gives CDR1 SGHRS, CDR2 YFSETQ. With 1 base clipped from V and 3 bases from J, the junction kept 13 bases outside the gene matches. The CDR3 is 17 amino acids. The CDR3 sequence: CASSLIPTGSDHYEQYF. The CDR3 DNA follows: TGCGCCAGCAGCTTGATCCCGACAGGGAGTGATCACTACGAGCAGTACTTC. The variable domain in full, completed from reference TRBV5-1 and TRBJ2-7, reads KAGVTQTPRYLIKTRGQQVTLSCSPISGHRSVSWYQQTPGQGLQFLFEYFSETQRNKGNFPGRFSGRQFSNSRSEMNVSTLELGDSALYLCASSLIPTGSDHYEQYFGPGTRLTVT.

V gene TRBV4-1 combines with J gene TRBJ2-7; 7 bases are shared with TRBD1. The CDR3 is 17 amino acids. Looked up from germline, CDR1 is MGHRA and CDR2 is YSYEKL. V lost 0 bases and J lost 0; bases outside the gene matches: 8. As DNA, the CDR3 is TGCGCCAGCAGCCAAGAGACCGGGACAGAGATCTCCTACGAGCAGTACTTC. Its protein product is CASSQETGTEISYEQYF.

The CDR3 here is CASSWSLAGAPGELFF. CDR3 DNA: TGTGCCAGCAGTTGGTCTCTAGCGGGGGCACCCGGGGAGCTGTTTTTT. The chain combines TRBV6-5 with TRBJ2-2; TRBD2 aligns across 10 bases. V was pared by 4 bases and J by 6 bases, with 8 bases of the junction left unmatched. This CDR3 has 16 residues. CDR1 is MNHEY, CDR2 SVGAGI, per germline.

In nucleotides, the CDR3 is TGCGCCAGCAGTACCCGAAAGCAGTTCTTC. This gives the protein CASSTRKQFF. This chain links TRBV10-1 with TRBJ2-1; unclear D gene. The CDR3 covers 10 residues. The ends were cut back, 5 bases at V and 11 bases at J, with 7 bases in the middle. Germline lookup yields CDR1 WNHNN and CDR2 SYGVQD (reference sequence).

The rearrangement uses TRBV5-1 and TRBJ2-1; TRBD2 matches 14 bases. CDR1 is SGHRS and CDR2 is YFSETQ in the germline V gene. V shed 7 bases and J 4 bases; nucleotides not matched to a gene: 28. CDR3 length: 23 residues. In nucleotides, the CDR3 is TGCGCCAGCTGGATAGGACTAGCGGGAGGCCAATTTACCCCACACTTATATTACAATGAGCAGTTCTTC. Residues: CASWIGLAGGQFTPHLYYNEQFF. The whole variable domain, filled in from reference TRBV5-1 and TRBJ2-1, reads KAGVTQTPRYLIKTRGQQVTLSCSPISGHRSVSWYQQTPGQGLQFLFEYFSETQRNKGNFPGRFSGRQFSNSRSEMNVSTLELGDSALYLCASWIGLAGGQFTPHLYYNEQFFGPGTRLTVL.

Notes on this clone: The sample has other DNA sequences that encode this CDR3 too. V usage is TRBV27 and J usage is TRBJ1-5; 8 nucleotides line up with TRBD1. The CDR3 loop spans 14 amino acids. Per the germline V gene, CDR1 is MNHEY and CDR2 is SMNVEV (reference sequence). J gave up 3 bases and V 6 bases, and 4 bases lay outside the gene matches. For the CDR3, the DNA is TGTGCCAGCAGAGGGACAGGCTCCAATCAGCCCCAGCATTTT. This sequence encodes CASRGTGSNQPQHF.

CDR3 sequence reads: CASKPYPNTEAFF. CDR3 in DNA: TGTGCCAGCAAGCCCTACCCGAACACTGAAGCTTTCTTT. The chain joins TRBV6-1 to TRBJ1-1; no clear D gene. This CDR3 is built from 13 residues. The V gene's germline CDR1 is MNHNS and CDR2 SASEGT. Between the trimmed V and J ends, which lost 7 bases and 1 base, there was a span of 10 bases.

The CDR3 protein is CASSEVGSEAFF. CDR3 nucleotides: TGTGCCAGCAGTGAAGTTGGCAGTGAAGCTTTCTTT. The rearrangement uses TRBV6-1 and TRBJ1-1; D gene ambiguous. The CDR3 runs to 12 residues. Germline-derived CDR1 and CDR2 are MNHNS and SASEGT. Trimming stripped 1 base from V and 7 bases from J, with 7 bases between.

The DNA for the CDR3 is TGTGCCAGCAGTGAGTGGCAGATTCACTCCTATAATTCACCCCTCCACTTT. As protein: CASSEWQIHSYNSPLHF. The rearrangement links TRBV2 to TRBJ1-6, with D uncertain. V was clipped by 3 bases and J by 0 bases, with 12 bases between them. The CDR3 has 17 residues. CDR1 is SNHLY, CDR2 FYNNEI, per germline.

The chain links TRBV5-4 to TRBJ2-7; a weak D match, TRBD1 (6 bases). The CDR3 contains 14 residues. The V gene's germline CDR1 is SGHNT and CDR2 YYREEE (reference sequence). Trimming took 4 bases from V and 1 from J, leaving 12 bases between them. The DNA of the CDR3 is TGTGCCAGCAGCCAGAAAGGACAGTCCTACGAGCAGTACTTC. Its protein product is CASSQKGQSYEQYF.

For this clone: The sample carries other DNA sequences with the same CDR3. V is TRBV19 and J is TRBJ2-7; TRBD1 matches at 11 bases. This CDR3 has 15 amino acids. Germline trimming cut 5 bases from V and 4 bases from J; bases unmatched to any gene: 7. Germline V gene lookup returns CDR1 LNHDA and CDR2 SQIVND (reference sequence). In DNA form, the CDR3 reads TGTGCCAGTAGTCCTGGACAGGGGGCTGTGTACGAGCAGTACTTC. This gives the protein CASSPGQGAVYEQYF.

The gene calls are TRBV11-2 and TRBJ2-1; perhaps D is TRBD1 or TRBD2 (7 bases each). Germline loops: CDR1 SGHAT, CDR2 FQNNGV. The CDR3 has 16 amino acids. Trimming removed 5 bases at V and 8 bases at J, with 22 bases between. Here the CDR3 reads CASSNLLAQGVDEQFF. CDR3 sequence (DNA): TGTGCCAGCAGCAACTTACTAGCGCAGGGGGTTGATGAGCAGTTCTTC.

This clone was recorded once. The genes are TRBV14 and TRBJ2-1, with D maybe TRBD2 (6 bases). The CDR3 is 13 residues long. Germline CDR1 and CDR2: SGHDN and FVKESK. The ends were cut back, 0 bases at V and 10 bases at J, with 10 bases in the middle. Written as DNA, the CDR3 is TGTGCCAGCAGCCAAGATCGACGGGAGGAGCAGTTCTTC. The encoded protein is CASSQDRREEQFF.

This rearrangement joins TRBV7-6 to TRBJ2-5, with 16 bases matching TRBD2. The CDR3 is 18 residues long. The V segment lost 2 bases and the J segment 0 bases; nucleotides outside the gene matches: 3. Germline V CDR1 and CDR2: SGHVS, FNYEAQ. CDR3 sequence reads: CASSLLGLAGGYQETQYF. CDR3 nucleotide sequence: TGTGCCAGCAGCTTATTGGGACTAGCGGGGGGGTACCAAGAGACCCAGTACTTC.

The V and J genes are TRBV7-2 and TRBJ2-3, with 8 bases fitting TRBD2. Germline-derived CDR1 and CDR2 are SGHTA and FQGNSA. This CDR3 has 16 amino acids. After removal of 1 base from V and 1 base from J, the junction contained 4 bases not matched to a gene. CDR3 region: CASSLGAGGGTDTQYF. CDR3 DNA sequence: TGTGCCAGCAGCTTAGGTGCGGGAGGTGGCACAGATACGCAGTATTTT.